The source of this T cell receptor beta chain is a study of identical twins. Germline assignment: CDR1 LNHNV and CDR2 YYDKDF (reference sequence). The CDR3 totals 14 residues. V shed 3 bases, J shed 2 bases, and the junction held 4 bases outside the gene matches. This clonotype was observed a few times. TCRdb reprocessed the 5' RACE reads with MiXCR, giving one entry per CDR3 protein. The table lists about 450,000 distinct CDR3 sequences, roughly 18% of them singletons. The chain employs TRBV15 and TRBJ2-7; TRBD2 aligns across 7 bases. The source of this sequence is a man aged 50-60 years in good health. Material: naive T cells sorted from blood. The CDR3 here is CATSRVAGAYEQYF. Here the CDR3 DNA reads TGTGCCACCAGCAGGGTGGCGGGGGCCTACGAGCAGTACTTC.